One and the same sample provided the 16 T cell receptor beta chains below, sequenced in a study of response to subunit inactivated influenza vaccine. TCRdb reanalysed the RT-PCR reads using MiXCR and keeps one entry per CDR3 protein. The sample holds 500,000 to 550,000 distinct CDR3 sequences, 20% to 25% seen once. This sample was also put to use in a study of T cells expressing NK-cell markers. That source adds: Beta-chain TCR cDNA was generated via 5'RACE template switching with UMIs.

The sample was CD4+ T cells sorted from PBMCs, taken 11 to 12 days after vaccination. These receptors originate from a man between 50 and 59 years old who received an inactivated influenza vaccine.

This chain links TRBV7-6 with TRBJ2-1; 11 bases align to TRBD2. V shed 1 base and J 0 bases; nucleotides not matched to a gene: 11. Germline lookup yields CDR1 SGHVS and CDR2 FNYEAQ. This CDR3 comprises 20 residues. The DNA for the CDR3 is TGTGCCAGCAGCTTAGGGGGACTAGCGGACAGTGCTGTCTCCTACAATGAGCAGTTCTTC. It specifies CASSLGGLADSAVSYNEQFF.

This clonotype was detected only a few times. This sequence joins TRBV6-1 and TRBJ1-6; 7 bases map to TRBD1. The CDR3 has 15 residues. Germline-derived CDR1 and CDR2 are MNHNS and SASEGT. V was pared by 4 bases and J by 7 bases, with 7 bases of the junction left unmatched. The CDR3 DNA is TGTGCCAGCAGTGGACAGGGTGTTGAGAATTCACCCCTCCACTTT. Its protein product is CASSGQGVENSPLHF.

J is TRBJ2-3 and V is TRBV19; D may be TRBD1 or TRBD2 (5 bases each). This CDR3 has 16 residues. Germline CDR1 and CDR2: LNHDA and SQIVND (reference sequence). Trimming cost V 5 bases and J 2 bases, with 17 bases left between them. The CDR3 loop reads CASSSHRDGPTDTQYF. In DNA form, the CDR3 reads TGTGCCAGTAGTTCCCACCGGGACGGACCCACAGATACGCAGTATTTT.

V gene TRBV12-3 or TRBV12-4 combines with J gene TRBJ2-3; no reliable D call. The CDR3 loop spans 14 amino acids. V was cut by 6 bases and J by 0 bases, with 10 bases left in between. The CDR3, as DNA: TGTGCCAGCAGCTCTACCCCCAGCACAGATACGCAGTATTTT. Translated, it gives CASSSTPSTDTQYF.

The chain couples TRBV20-1 to TRBJ1-5; no firm D call. This CDR3 is built from 11 residues. V lost 5 bases to trimming and J lost 6 bases, with 8 bases between them. Germline V gene data show CDR1 as DFQATT and CDR2 as SNEGSKA (reference sequence). CDR3 sequence: CSARRGQPQHF. DNA of the CDR3: TGCAGTGCTCGTCGGGGTCAGCCCCAGCATTTT.

This clonotype was observed a handful of times. This chain uses TRBV10-3 with TRBJ2-5; TRBD1 agrees at 7 bases. Germline V gene data show CDR1 as ENHRY and CDR2 as SYGVKD. V lost 7 bases, J lost 5 bases, and 7 bases stayed unmatched. The CDR3 extends over 13 amino acids. In DNA, the CDR3 is TGTGCCATCAAGCGACAGGGTGGCGAGACCCAGTACTTC. It encodes CAIKRQGGETQYF.

This chain uses TRBV12-3 or TRBV12-4 with TRBJ1-1; the D gene is possibly TRBD1 (5 bases). The length of the CDR3 is 12 residues. Trimming shortened V by 6 bases and J by 10 bases, and 15 bases separated the two germline ends. The CDR3 DNA reads as TGTGCCAGCAGACAACCAGGGTCTCCAGCTTTCTTT. Translation gives CASRQPGSPAFF.

This clonotype was detected a few times. The chain combines TRBV6-1 with TRBJ1-5; TRBD1 matches 8 bases. This CDR3 spans 19 amino acids. The V gene's germline CDR1 is MNHNS and CDR2 SASEGT. V dropped 4 bases and J dropped 1; count of bases not matched to a gene: 15. CDR3 sequence: CASSGKKAGGEVSNQPQHF. CDR3 nucleotide sequence: TGTGCCAGCAGTGGTAAAAAGGCAGGGGGCGAGGTAAGCAATCAGCCCCAGCATTTT.

V and J are TRBV7-9 and TRBJ1-6, with D possibly matching TRBD1 (5 bases). CDR3 length: 15 residues. V dropped 1 base and J dropped 14 bases, with 18 bases sitting between them. Germline-derived CDR1 and CDR2 are SEHNR and FQNEAQ (reference sequence). In DNA, the CDR3 is TGTGCCAGCAGCTTAGAAGGCACGGGGCTTTCGGCCCTCCACTTT. Its translation: CASSLEGTGLSALHF. Supplemented by reference TRBV7-9 and TRBJ1-6, the full variable domain reads DTGVSQNPRHKITKRGQNVTFRCDPISEHNRLYWYRQTLGQGPEFLTYFQNEAQLEKSRLLSDRFSAERPKGSFSTLEIQRTEQGDSAMYLCASSLEGTGLSALHFGNGTRLTVT.

This clonotype was seen repeatedly, ten times or more. V is TRBV7-2 and J is TRBJ2-1, with D hard to call. Trimming took 3 bases from V and 0 from J, leaving 6 bases between them. The CDR3 has 14 residues. Germline-derived CDR1 and CDR2 are SGHTA and FQGNSA. CDR3 loop: CASSLDGSYNEQFF. CDR3 nucleotides: TGTGCCAGCAGCTTGGATGGCTCCTACAATGAGCAGTTCTTC. Full variable domain (outside the CDR3, taken from reference TRBV7-2 and TRBJ2-1): GAGVSQSPSNKVTEKGKDVELRCDPISGHTALYWYRQSLGQGLEFLIYFQGNSAPDKSGLPSDRFSAERTGGSVSTLTIQRTQQEDSAVYLCASSLDGSYNEQFFGPGTRLTVL.

The chain recombines TRBV6-2 or TRBV6-3 with TRBJ1-2; TRBD1 is a possible D gene (5 bases). V was clipped by 6 bases and J by 0 bases, with 14 bases between them. CDR1 is MNHEY, CDR2 SVGEGT, per germline. The CDR3 totals 15 residues. CDR3: CASSPRRGANYGYTF. CDR3 nucleotides: TGTGCCAGCAGCCCCCGAAGGGGTGCTAACTATGGCTACACCTTC.

The V gene is TRBV29-1, the J gene TRBJ2-1, with D perhaps assigned TRBD1 or TRBD2 (6 bases each). Germline CDR1 reads SQVTM; CDR2 reads ANQGSEA. The CDR3 spans 12 residues. V lost 4 bases to trimming and J lost 8 bases, with 12 bases between them. CDR3 in DNA: TGCAGCGTTGGTCGTAGGGGGGATGAGCAGTTCTTC. As protein: CSVGRRGDEQFF.

This clonotype has more than one count but fewer than ten. This chain connects TRBV7-9 to TRBJ2-5; D is possibly TRBD2 (5 bases). The CDR3 runs 12 residues. The germline gives CDR1 SEHNR, CDR2 FQNEAQ (reference sequence). V was pared by 5 bases and J by 7 bases, with 11 bases between. The CDR3 region is CASSQVRGTQYF. CDR3 nucleotide sequence: TGTGCCAGCAGCCAAGTACGGGGGACCCAGTACTTC.

This clonotype was picked up a small number of times. The genes are TRBV11-2 and TRBJ2-3, with 7 bases aligning to TRBD1. V shed 1 base, J shed 4 bases, and the junction held 5 bases outside the gene matches. Germline V gene data show CDR1 as SGHAT and CDR2 as FQNNGV. CDR3 length: 15 residues. DNA of the CDR3: TGTGCCAGCAGCTTAGTTCTCCAGGGGGCAGATACGCAGTATTTT. Encoded protein: CASSLVLQGADTQYF.

J is TRBJ2-1 and V is TRBV2, with D uncertain. CDR1 and CDR2 (germline): SNHLY, FYNNEI. With 0 bases removed from V and 3 bases from J, the gap between germline ends came to 6 bases. CDR3 length equals 14 residues. The CDR3 here is CASSEADNYNEQFF. CDR3 sequence (DNA): TGTGCCAGCAGTGAAGCGGATAACTACAATGAGCAGTTCTTC.

V is TRBV12-3 or TRBV12-4 and J is TRBJ2-5, with D possibly TRBD1 on 5 matching bases. The CDR3 loop spans 16 amino acids. Trimming took off 5 bases at V and 4 bases at J, with 20 bases between the two ends. The CDR3 here is CASSLSRQSVRETQYF. As DNA, the CDR3 is TGTGCCAGCAGTCTCAGCAGACAGTCGGTGAGAGAGACCCAGTACTTC.